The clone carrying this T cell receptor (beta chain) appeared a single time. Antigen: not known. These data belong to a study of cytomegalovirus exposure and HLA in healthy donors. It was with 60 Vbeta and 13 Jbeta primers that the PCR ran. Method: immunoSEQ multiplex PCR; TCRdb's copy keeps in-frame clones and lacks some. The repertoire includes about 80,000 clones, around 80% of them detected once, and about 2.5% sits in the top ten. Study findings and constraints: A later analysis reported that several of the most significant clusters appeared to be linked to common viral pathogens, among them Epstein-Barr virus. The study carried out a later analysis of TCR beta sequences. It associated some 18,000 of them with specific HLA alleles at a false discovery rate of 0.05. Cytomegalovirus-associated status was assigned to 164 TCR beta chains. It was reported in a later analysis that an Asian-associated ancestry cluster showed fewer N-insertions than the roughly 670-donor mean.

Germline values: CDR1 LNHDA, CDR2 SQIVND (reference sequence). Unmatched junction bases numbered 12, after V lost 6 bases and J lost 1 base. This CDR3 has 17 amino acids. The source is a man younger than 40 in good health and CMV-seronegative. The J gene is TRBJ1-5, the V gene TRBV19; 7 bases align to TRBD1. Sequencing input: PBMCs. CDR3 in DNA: TGTGCCAGTAGCCTCCGGCCCGGGACAGCGAGCAATCAGCCCCAGCATTTT. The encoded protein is CASSLRPGTASNQPQHF. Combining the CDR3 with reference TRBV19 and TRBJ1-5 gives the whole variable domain DGGITQSPKYLFRKEGQNVTLSCEQNLNHDAMYWYRQDPGQGLRLIYYSQIVNDFQKGDIAEGYSVSREKKESFPLTVTSAQKNPTAFYLCASSLRPGTASNQPQHFGDGTRLSIL.